The clone carrying this T cell receptor beta chain was detected only a few times. These data are taken from a study of cytomegalovirus exposure and HLA in healthy donors. PCR amplification relied on 60 Vbeta primers (plus 13 Jbeta primers). This table comes from immunoSEQ multiplex PCR, and its TCRdb copy is limited to in-frame clones, with some not included. This sample yields about 140,000 clones, of which approximately 84% are seen a single time; more than 9.5% belongs to the top ten. This CDR3 is built from 13 residues. Unmatched junction bases numbered 7, after V lost 5 bases and J lost 6 bases. Germline values: CDR1 GTSNPN, CDR2 SVGIG (reference sequence).

Material for sequencing was PBMCs. The clonotype was recovered from a woman aged 55-75 years in good health and CMV-seropositive. J is TRBJ1-2 and V is TRBV30, with 9 bases that match TRBD1. CDR3 DNA: TGTGCCTGGCGCACAGGGGGCGGGGATGGCTACACCTTC. This codes for CAWRTGGGDGYTF.